The 25 T cell receptor beta chains below were found in one sample sequenced in a study of T cells in Graves' hyperthyroidism and ophthalmopathy. From RNA transcripts, TCR beta CDR3 regions were amplified. The TCR CDR3 first-round RT-PCR relied on the HTBI primer set. From the multiplex PCR reads, TCRdb called clonotypes with MiXCR, one entry per CDR3 protein. The table lists more than 450,000 distinct CDR3 sequences, 14% of them singletons. Specimen: blood. The receptors come from a middle-aged woman with Graves' hyperthyroidism.

This clonotype was counted only a few times. The chain recombines TRBV20-1 with TRBJ2-7, with 15 bases lining up with TRBD2. Per the germline V gene, CDR1 is DFQATT and CDR2 is SNEGSKA (reference sequence). The length of the CDR3 is 14 residues. Losses at the gene ends were 7 bases for V and 6 bases for J; bases not matched to a gene: 7. CDR3 protein: CSVPSGLAGGEQYF. CDR3 nucleotides: TGCAGTGTTCCTTCGGGACTAGCGGGAGGCGAGCAGTACTTC.

This clonotype was recorded at least ten times. The chain combines TRBV28 with TRBJ2-7, with 12 bases lining up with TRBD1. V dropped 7 bases and J dropped 7; count of bases not matched to a gene: 11. CDR3 length equals 15 residues. Germline CDR1 reads MDHEN; CDR2 reads SYDVKM. The CDR3, as DNA: TGTGCCAGCATCTTCCGGGACAGGGGGCGAGGAGAGCAGTACTTC. Translated, it gives CASIFRDRGRGEQYF.

The table lists this clonotype with many counts. The chain combines TRBV28 with TRBJ1-1; no reliable D call. Germline values: CDR1 MDHEN, CDR2 SYDVKM. CDR3 length: 13 amino acids. V was cut by 6 bases and J by 4 bases, with 12 bases left in between. The CDR3 DNA reads as TGTGCCAGCAGAATAACATTGGGCACTGAAGCTTTCTTT. As protein: CASRITLGTEAFF.

This clonotype showed up many times. V gene TRBV28 combines with J gene TRBJ1-4; TRBD1 is a possible D gene (5 bases). The CDR3 length is 16 residues. CDR1 is MDHEN, CDR2 SYDVKM, per germline. Trimming removed 7 bases from V and 8 bases from J, with 23 bases in between. CDR3 sequence reads: CASTKHGAGEREKLFF. For the CDR3, the DNA is TGTGCCAGCACAAAACACGGGGCTGGAGAGAGGGAAAAACTGTTTTTT. The full variable domain, completed using reference TRBV28 and TRBJ1-4, is DVKVTQSSRYLVKRTGEKVFLECVQDMDHENMFWYRQDPGLGLRLIYFSYDVKMKEKGDIPEGYSVSREKKERFSLILESASTNQTSMYLCASTKHGAGEREKLFFGSGTQLSVL.

Ten or more counts support this clonotype. The rearrangement links TRBV3-1 to TRBJ1-5, with D maybe TRBD1 (6 bases). The CDR3 is 17 amino acids. Germline V gene sequence: CDR1 LGHDT, CDR2 YNNKEL (reference sequence). The V end was cut by 1 base, the J end by 0 bases, with 13 bases between. The CDR3 spells CASSQGQVWNSNQPQHF. CDR3 sequence (DNA): TGTGCCAGCAGCCAAGGACAGGTATGGAATAGCAATCAGCCCCAGCATTTT. The whole variable domain, filled in from reference TRBV3-1 and TRBJ1-5, reads DTAVSQTPKYLVTQMGNDKSIKCEQNLGHDTMYWYKQDSKKFLKIMFSYNNKELIINETVPNRFSPKSPDKAHLNLHINSLELGDSAVYFCASSQGQVWNSNQPQHFGDGTRLSIL.

This clonotype has ten or more counts. The chain recombines TRBV2 with TRBJ2-7; the D gene is possibly TRBD2 (5 bases). Germline V CDR1 and CDR2: SNHLY, FYNNEI. The V end lost 4 bases, the J end lost 9 bases, and 22 bases lay between the germline ends. The CDR3 is 15 amino acids. CDR3 sequence: CASSAPVAGLIGQYF. The CDR3 DNA reads TGTGCCAGCAGTGCCCCGGTCGCGGGTCTGATAGGGCAGTACTTC.

This clonotype came up many times. This rearrangement joins TRBV7-2 to TRBJ2-1, with D perhaps TRBD2 (5 bases). V was trimmed by 5 bases and J by 8 bases, leaving 16 bases between them. The CDR3 is made up of 14 amino acids. Germline V lookup: CDR1 SGHTA, CDR2 FQGNSA. The CDR3 is CASSGWRVLDEQFF. As DNA, the CDR3 is TGTGCCAGCAGCGGGTGGCGGGTGTTAGATGAGCAGTTCTTC.

This chain joins TRBV5-6 and TRBJ2-1; no reliable D call. The CDR3 has 12 amino acids. Germline values: CDR1 SGHDT, CDR2 YYEEEE. Trimming took off 0 bases at V and 9 bases at J, with 7 bases between the two ends. The CDR3 loop is CASSLGEFEQFF. For the CDR3, the DNA is TGTGCCAGCAGCTTGGGTGAGTTTGAGCAGTTCTTC.

The chain combines TRBV7-9 with TRBJ1-2, with 9 bases that match TRBD1. J lost 8 bases, V lost 6 bases, and 7 bases had no gene match. Germline V gene lookup returns CDR1 SEHNR and CDR2 FQNEAQ (reference sequence). The CDR3 extends over 13 amino acids. CDR3 DNA: TGTGCCAGCAGAGCCGGGACAGGGTTAGGCTACACCTTC. Translating it yields CASRAGTGLGYTF.

This clonotype came up many times. The chain couples TRBV2 to TRBJ2-1, with a tentative D call TRBD1 (6 bases). Per the germline V gene, CDR1 is SNHLY and CDR2 is FYNNEI. Deletions cut 5 bases from V and 4 bases from J, with 18 bases between. The length of the CDR3 is 16 residues. CDR3 sequence (DNA): TGTGCCAGCAGTTTACTAAGAGGGACAACTTACAATGAGCAGTTCTTC. It specifies CASSLLRGTTYNEQFF.

This clonotype was detected only a few times. The chain carries TRBV28 and TRBJ2-3; no reliable D call. The CDR3 covers 16 residues. V lost 5 bases to trimming and J lost 1 base, with 16 bases between them. Germline V gene data show CDR1 as MDHEN and CDR2 as SYDVKM. The CDR3 is CASSSDREAGTDTQYF. CDR3 nucleotides: TGTGCCAGCAGTAGCGACCGTGAGGCAGGCACAGATACGCAGTATTTT.

This clonotype was found many times. V gene TRBV7-8 combines with J gene TRBJ2-1; unclear D gene. The CDR3 covers 14 residues. Per germline, CDR1 SGHVS and CDR2 FQNEAQ. Trimming pared 1 base from V and 0 bases from J, leaving 4 bases between. CDR3 in amino acids: CASSLGPSYNEQFF. Here the CDR3 DNA reads TGTGCCAGCAGCTTAGGGCCCTCCTACAATGAGCAGTTCTTC.

This clonotype showed up many times. The chain has TRBV12-3 or TRBV12-4 and TRBJ2-7; TRBD1 might be the D (6 bases). V lost 4 bases to trimming and J lost 2 bases, with 24 bases between them. CDR3 length: 18 residues. The CDR3 protein is CASSSPLGRTASTYEQYF. The DNA of the CDR3 is TGTGCCAGCAGTTCCCCCCTGGGACGGACAGCCAGCACCTACGAGCAGTACTTC.

The gene calls are TRBV4-1 and TRBJ2-7, with a possible D match to TRBD2 (5 bases). The V and J ends lost 8 bases and 3 bases respectively, with 14 bases between them. The CDR3 contains 13 residues. Germline-derived CDR1 and CDR2 are MGHRA and YSYEKL. The CDR3 is CASGFIGSYEQYF. The CDR3 bases are TGCGCCAGCGGATTCATAGGGAGCTACGAGCAGTACTTC.

This clonotype has more than one count but fewer than ten. The chain uses TRBV14 and TRBJ2-1, with 8 bases identical to TRBD2. Germline V gene sequence: CDR1 SGHDN, CDR2 FVKESK. The CDR3 runs 16 residues. V lost 5 bases and J lost 0; bases outside the gene matches: 6. CDR3 coding DNA: TGTGCCAGCAGCGAACTAGCGGCCCTCTCCTACAATGAGCAGTTCTTC. Translating gives CASSELAALSYNEQFF.

This clonotype was counted many times. V gene TRBV2 combines with J gene TRBJ2-3, with 8 bases fitting TRBD2. This CDR3 is built from 16 residues. The J segment lost 1 base and the V segment lost 4 bases, leaving 7 bases of the junction unmatched. Germline CDR1 reads SNHLY; CDR2 reads FYNNEI. The CDR3 nucleotides are TGTGCCAGCAGTGGACGAGTTAGCGGGGGCACAGATACGCAGTATTTT. This codes for CASSGRVSGGTDTQYF.

The chain carries TRBV25-1 and TRBJ1-1; a weak D match, TRBD1 (6 bases). Between the trimmed V and J ends, which lost 1 base and 1 base, there was a span of 10 bases. The CDR3 totals 15 residues. CDR1 is MGHDK, CDR2 SYGVNS, per germline. The CDR3 sequence is CASSESRTANTEAFF. The CDR3 DNA follows: TGTGCCAGCAGTGAATCGAGGACAGCGAACACTGAAGCTTTCTTT.

This clonotype was counted many times. The J gene is TRBJ2-3, the V gene TRBV2, with D perhaps given as TRBD1 or TRBD2 (5 bases each). CDR1 SNHLY and CDR2 FYNNEI come from the germline V gene. CDR3 length: 16 residues. The V end was cut by 4 bases, the J end by 5 bases, with 19 bases between. CDR3 region: CASSGSGLHTGDTQYF. CDR3 nucleotides: TGTGCCAGCAGTGGATCGGGGCTCCATACGGGAGATACGCAGTATTTT.

This clonotype was observed at least ten times. The gene calls are TRBV20-1 and TRBJ2-5, with D maybe TRBD2 (6 bases). This CDR3 region has 12 residues. Germline V CDR1 and CDR2: DFQATT, SNEGSKA (reference sequence). V was trimmed by 6 bases and J by 7 bases, leaving 15 bases between them. CDR3 DNA: TGCAGTGCCGATAGCGGTAGTGGGACCCAGTACTTC. Protein: CSADSGSGTQYF.

About this clonotype: This may stem from a read error, because a much larger clone lies one nucleotide away. The chain combines TRBV18 with TRBJ1-1, with TRBD1 as a possible D gene (5 bases). From germline, CDR1 is KGHSH and CDR2 LQKENI. This CDR3 contains 16 residues. The chain's CDR3 is CASSLSSGQMNTGAFF. The CDR3 nucleotides are TGTGCCAGCTCACTCTCTTCGGGGCAGATGAACACTGGAGCTTTCTTT.

The V call is TRBV4-1, the J call TRBJ2-7; D remains unclear. The germline V gene has CDR1 MGHRA and CDR2 YSYEKL. This CDR3 is 13 amino acids long. V was trimmed by 1 base and J by 6 bases, leaving 10 bases between them. The DNA for the CDR3 is TGCGCCAGCAGCCAAGTGGGGTTTGGCGAGCAGTACTTC. Translating it yields CASSQVGFGEQYF.

Ten or more counts support this clonotype. This chain joins TRBV9 and TRBJ2-1; TRBD2 aligns across 8 bases. The length of the CDR3 is 17 residues. Germline loops: CDR1 SGDLS, CDR2 YYNGEE. V dropped 0 bases and J dropped 5; count of bases not matched to a gene: 10. The CDR3 DNA follows: TGTGCCAGCAGCGTAGGTCTTGAGCGGGAGCCCCACAATGAGCAGTTCTTC. Translating gives CASSVGLEREPHNEQFF.

There are many counts of this clonotype. V and J are TRBV11-2 and TRBJ2-1; TRBD1 agrees at 8 bases. Germline V gene sequence: CDR1 SGHAT, CDR2 FQNNGV. Trimming cost V 1 base and J 7 bases; bases outside gene matches: 9. The CDR3 totals 16 residues. The DNA of the CDR3 is TGTGCCAGCAGCTTAGTCACCCGGGACAGGAGTAATGAGCAGTTCTTC. Encoded protein: CASSLVTRDRSNEQFF. The full variable domain, in which reference TRBV11-2 and TRBJ2-1 provide the parts outside the CDR3, is EAGVAQSPRYKIIEKRQSVAFWCNPISGHATLYWYQQILGQGPKLLIQFQNNGVVDDSQLPKDRFSAERLKGVDSTLKIQPAKLEDSAVYLCASSLVTRDRSNEQFFGPGTRLTVL.

This clonotype was seen at least ten times. The V and J genes are TRBV28 and TRBJ1-2; D is unclear. Germline lookup yields CDR1 MDHEN and CDR2 SYDVKM. This CDR3 contains 15 residues. Deletions cut 6 bases from V and 8 bases from J, with 22 bases between. The CDR3 DNA reads as TGTGCCAGCAGAAGTCTTACGGGCCTCTTTGGGGGCTACACCTTC. Translated: CASRSLTGLFGGYTF.

The CDR3 DNA reads as TGTGCCAGCAGTCTCAACAGGGCCGGGGAGCTGTTTTTT. Protein sequence: CASSLNRAGELFF. The rearrangement joins TRBV27 to TRBJ2-2, with D possibly matching TRBD1 (6 bases). The V and J ends lost 5 bases and 6 bases respectively, with 10 bases between them. This CDR3 is built from 13 residues. Germline assignment: CDR1 MNHEY and CDR2 SMNVEV (reference sequence).